This T cell receptor beta chain was sequenced during a study of cytomegalovirus exposure and HLA in healthy donors. The PCR had 60 Vbeta and 13 Jbeta primers. Here immunoSEQ multiplex PCR was the method, and the copy in TCRdb shows in-frame clones only, minus some. The data contain 140,000 to 150,000 clones, approximately 70% of them singletons. Source material: PBMCs. This TCR was sampled from an older woman in good health and CMV-seropositive.

In DNA, the CDR3 is TGTGCCATCAGGGAACCCCAGGGGAGCGAGCAGTACTTC. Protein product: CAIREPQGSEQYF. The chain employs TRBV10-3 and TRBJ2-7; tentative D call: TRBD1 (6 bases). Trimming shortened V by 6 bases and J by 6 bases, and 15 bases separated the two germline ends. The CDR3 has 13 amino acids. CDR1 is ENHRY, CDR2 SYGVKD, per germline.